This T cell receptor beta chain came from a study of cytomegalovirus exposure and HLA in healthy donors. Study background: The early release's HLA-typed donors yielded roughly 85 million unique TCRs. Assignment to the Caucasian-associated ancestry cluster applied to roughly 80% of the roughly 400 genotyped donors.

On this clone: No antigen is known for it.

Findings and caveats of the study: Data from an earlier analysis indicated that most TCR beta V segments were productive either about 90% or about 30% of the time. Cytomegalovirus-associated TCR beta chains were listed, numbering some 170.

This PCR relied on a set of 60 Vbeta primers and 13 Jbeta primers. Assay: immunoSEQ multiplex PCR; the TCRdb copy retains only in-frame clones and omits some. The data hold approximately 160,000 clones, with approximately 79% observed a single time. The TCR originated in a human donor in good health. The sequencing input was PBMCs.

CDR3 nucleotides: TGTGCCAGCAGCCAGGAGGAGGCGCAAGAAAAACTGTTTTTT. Translating it yields CASSQEEAQEKLFF. The rearrangement links TRBV4-2 to TRBJ1-4, with D unclear. The germline gives CDR1 LGHNA, CDR2 YNFKEQ. This CDR3 is 14 amino acids long. V was cut by 3 bases and J by 8 bases, with 13 bases left in between.